The 21 T cell receptor beta chains listed next were all sequenced from one sample in a study of technical replicates of blood from a handful of donors. Method: immunoSEQ multiplex PCR; TCRdb's copy keeps in-frame clones and lacks some. The data contain tens of thousands of clones, 80% to 95% of them singletons. The sequenced sample consisted of T cells isolated from PBMCs. The receptors shown here come from a human donor in good health.

This clone was recorded once. V is TRBV9 and J is TRBJ2-1, with 7 positions matching TRBD1. Trimming removed 2 bases from V and 8 bases from J; junction bases left unmatched: 10. The CDR3 contains 15 residues. CDR1 is SGDLS and CDR2 is YYNGEE in the germline V gene. CDR3 nucleotide sequence: TGTGCCAGCAGCGTGGGACAGTCGCTCTTCGATGAGCAGTTCTTC. This translates into CASSVGQSLFDEQFF.

This chain links TRBV12-5 with TRBJ2-5, with TRBD2 identical over 8 bases. The CDR3 has 13 residues. CDR1 LGHNT and CDR2 FRNRAP come from the germline V gene. After removal of 8 bases from V and 5 bases from J, the junction contained 7 bases not matched to a gene. CDR3 in amino acids: CASMAGGGETQYF. CDR3 sequence (DNA): TGTGCTAGTATGGCGGGGGGAGGGGAGACCCAGTACTTC.

The chain employs TRBV7-7 and TRBJ2-1; unclear D gene. The CDR3 loop spans 15 amino acids. V shed 3 bases and J shed 0 bases, with 9 bases lying between them. CDR1 is SSHAT, CDR2 FNYEAQ, per germline (reference sequence). CDR3 DNA: TGTGCCAGCAGCTTCAAGATGAGCTCCTACAATGAGCAGTTCTTC. Translation: CASSFKMSSYNEQFF.

The chain carries TRBV2 and TRBJ2-3; D gene ambiguous. Deletions cut 3 bases from V and 3 bases from J, with 7 bases between. Germline V CDR1 and CDR2: SNHLY, FYNNEI. This CDR3 has 13 residues. The CDR3 is CASSDPRTDTQYF. Here the CDR3 DNA reads TGTGCCAGCAGTGACCCGCGAACAGATACGCAGTATTTT.

The V gene is TRBV4-1, the J gene TRBJ2-7; TRBD1 agrees at 8 bases. Germline CDR1 reads MGHRA; CDR2 reads YSYEKL. J was trimmed by 5 bases and V by 1 base; bases with no gene match: 4. CDR3 length: 14 residues. In DNA form, the CDR3 reads TGCGCCAGCAGCCAAGGACAGGGGCATAACGAGCAGTACTTC. It is translated as CASSQGQGHNEQYF.

This clone was detected only once. The chain uses TRBV28 and TRBJ1-5, with a possible D match to TRBD1 (5 bases). Trimming shortened V by 5 bases and J by 11 bases, and 10 bases separated the two germline ends. The CDR3 extends over 11 amino acids. CDR1 MDHEN and CDR2 SYDVKM come from the germline V gene. The CDR3 DNA follows: TGTGCCAGCAGTGAAGGACATACCCAGCATTTT. Translated, it gives CASSEGHTQHF.

The chain combines TRBV7-9 with TRBJ2-3; 7 nucleotides match TRBD2. V was clipped by 1 base and J by 3 bases; unmatched bases: 4. The CDR3 has 15 amino acids. Germline CDR1 is SEHNR and CDR2 is FQNEAQ (reference sequence). CDR3 residues: CASSLVAGETDTQYF. The CDR3 nucleotides are TGTGCCAGCAGCTTAGTTGCGGGAGAAACAGATACGCAGTATTTT.

J is TRBJ2-5 and V is TRBV28; 8 bases align to TRBD1. Per germline, CDR1 MDHEN and CDR2 SYDVKM. The trim removed 6 bases at V and 7 bases at J, leaving 7 bases unmatched. This CDR3 region has 13 residues. This CDR3 reads CASRKGQGGTQYF. CDR3 bases: TGTGCCAGCAGAAAAGGACAGGGCGGGACCCAGTACTTC. The variable domain in full, completed from reference TRBV28 and TRBJ2-5, reads DVKVTQSSRYLVKRTGEKVFLECVQDMDHENMFWYRQDPGLGLRLIYFSYDVKMKEKGDIPEGYSVSREKKERFSLILESASTNQTSMYLCASRKGQGGTQYFGPGTRLLVL.

CDR3 DNA sequence: TGTGCCAGCAGTGCAGGGTGGGAGACCCAGTACTTC. It encodes CASSAGWETQYF. The chain couples TRBV5-6 to TRBJ2-5; D may be TRBD1 (5 bases). This CDR3 contains 12 residues. Germline V gene lookup returns CDR1 SGHDT and CDR2 YYEEEE. The germline V and J ends were trimmed by 5 bases and 5 bases, with 10 bases remaining between them.

The rearrangement links TRBV4-1 to TRBJ1-3; D is perhaps TRBD1 (6 bases). The CDR3 totals 16 residues. Germline V CDR1 and CDR2: MGHRA, YSYEKL. Trimming left V 4 bases short and J 3 bases short, with 16 bases between. CDR3 DNA sequence: TGCGCCAGCAGCCTGGGCGGGGGGGCGAGTGGAAACACCATATATTTT. It yields the protein CASSLGGGASGNTIYF.

The gene calls are TRBV5-1 and TRBJ1-1; possible D gene TRBD1, 6 bases. Germline assignment: CDR1 SGHRS and CDR2 YFSETQ. Between the trimmed V and J ends, which lost 4 bases and 4 bases, there was a span of 11 bases. CDR3 size: 13 residues. The CDR3 sequence is CASSRHRATEAFF. DNA of the CDR3: TGCGCCAGCAGCCGCCACAGGGCCACTGAAGCTTTCTTT.

This rearrangement joins TRBV4-2 to TRBJ1-4, with D perhaps TRBD1 (6 bases). V lost 0 bases and J lost 7, with 9 bases in between. This CDR3 comprises 14 residues. CDR1 and CDR2 (germline): LGHNA, YNFKEQ. CDR3 DNA sequence: TGTGCCAGCAGCCAAGAGGCAGGGGCTGAAAAACTGTTTTTT. This codes for CASSQEAGAEKLFF.

The J gene is TRBJ2-1, the V gene TRBV2; 11 bases map to TRBD2. With 0 bases clipped from V and 10 bases from J, the junction kept 5 bases outside the gene matches. The CDR3 length is 15 residues. From germline, CDR1 is SNHLY and CDR2 FYNNEI. In nucleotides, the CDR3 is TGTGCCAGCAGTGAAGCTAGCGGGAGGGCTTTGGAGCAGTTCTTC. Translating gives CASSEASGRALEQFF.

The chain uses TRBV7-2 and TRBJ2-7; D unclear. From germline, CDR1 is SGHTA and CDR2 FQGNSA. The CDR3 contains 14 residues. Between the trimmed V and J ends, which lost 1 base and 2 bases, there was a span of 9 bases. This CDR3 reads CASSLGIQAYEQYF. The CDR3 region has the DNA TGTGCCAGCAGCTTAGGGATCCAGGCCTACGAGCAGTACTTC.

This clone was seen once. The rearrangement joins TRBV7-8 to TRBJ2-1, with 9 bases aligning to TRBD2. The CDR3 spans 17 residues. V lost 5 bases and J lost 0; bases outside the gene matches: 8. Germline CDR1 and CDR2: SGHVS and FQNEAQ. The CDR3 sequence: CASSLWTSASSYNEQFF. In DNA, the CDR3 is TGTGCCAGCAGCCTGTGGACTAGCGCTAGCTCCTACAATGAGCAGTTCTTC. Variable domain in full (rest from reference TRBV7-8 and TRBJ2-1): GAGVSQSPRYKVAKRGQDVALRCDPISGHVSLFWYQQALGQGPEFLTYFQNEAQLDKSGLPSDRFFAERPEGSVSTLKIQRTQQEDSAVYLCASSLWTSASSYNEQFFGPGTRLTVL.

The chain combines TRBV28 with TRBJ2-3; no definite D call. Trimming shortened V by 6 bases and J by 1 base, and 17 bases separated the two germline ends. From germline, CDR1 is MDHEN and CDR2 SYDVKM. The CDR3 runs to 16 residues. CDR3 sequence: CASRLEILGGTDTQYF. The DNA of the CDR3 is TGTGCCAGCAGACTTGAAATTCTTGGAGGCACAGATACGCAGTATTTT.

This clone occurred a few times. The gene calls are TRBV19 and TRBJ2-1; 9 bases are shared with TRBD2. CDR3 length: 14 residues. Germline values: CDR1 LNHDA, CDR2 SQIVND (reference sequence). The J segment lost 4 bases and the V segment lost 5 bases, leaving 3 bases of the junction unmatched. The CDR3 coding sequence is TGTGCCAGTAGTTGGCGGGGGGGATACAATGAGCAGTTCTTC. It translates to CASSWRGGYNEQFF.

CDR3 sequence: CASSLFRSTDTQYF. The CDR3 bases are TGTGCCAGCAGCTTGTTTCGTAGCACAGATACGCAGTATTTT. The V gene is TRBV5-8, the J gene TRBJ2-3; D is unclear. CDR1 is SGHTS, CDR2 YDEGEE, per germline. The CDR3 extends over 14 amino acids. Deletions cut 1 base from V and 0 bases from J, with 6 bases between.

V gene TRBV6-5 combines with J gene TRBJ2-5, with 7 bases that match TRBD1. The germline gives CDR1 MNHEY, CDR2 SVGAGI. CDR3 length: 14 amino acids. V gave up 7 bases and J gave up 7 bases; unmatched junction bases: 12. The CDR3: CASIDRVTGGTQYF. The CDR3 DNA follows: TGTGCCAGCATTGACAGGGTTACGGGCGGGACCCAGTACTTC.

There are a few counts of this clone. The V gene is TRBV7-2, the J gene TRBJ1-5, with D hard to call. CDR1 and CDR2 from the germline V gene are SGHTA and FQGNSA. The V end was cut by 4 bases, the J end by 4 bases, with 8 bases between. This CDR3 is 13 amino acids long. The CDR3 region is CASSSLVNQPQHF. CDR3 DNA sequence: TGTGCCAGCAGCTCCCTCGTGAATCAGCCCCAGCATTTT.

The V gene is TRBV5-1, the J gene TRBJ2-5, with a weak D call TRBD2 (6 bases). V was cut by 0 bases and J by 5 bases, with 11 bases left in between. Germline assignment: CDR1 SGHRS and CDR2 YFSETQ. The CDR3 runs to 14 residues. The CDR3 protein is CASSLAGRTETQYF. Written as DNA, the CDR3 is TGCGCCAGCAGCTTGGCCGGGAGAACGGAGACCCAGTACTTC.